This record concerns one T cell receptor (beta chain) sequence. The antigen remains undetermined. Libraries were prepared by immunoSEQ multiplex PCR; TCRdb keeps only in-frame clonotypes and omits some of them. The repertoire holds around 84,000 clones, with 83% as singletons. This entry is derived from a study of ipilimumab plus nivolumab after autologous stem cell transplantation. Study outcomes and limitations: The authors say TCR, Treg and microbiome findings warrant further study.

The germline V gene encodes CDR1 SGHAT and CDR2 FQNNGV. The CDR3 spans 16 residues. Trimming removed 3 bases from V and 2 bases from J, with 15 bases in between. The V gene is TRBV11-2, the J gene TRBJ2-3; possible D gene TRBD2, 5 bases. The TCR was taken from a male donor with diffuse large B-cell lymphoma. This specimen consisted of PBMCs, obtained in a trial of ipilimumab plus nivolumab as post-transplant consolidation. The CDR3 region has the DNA TGTGCCAGCAGCTTCCGGGGTGCACCGCTCACAGATACGCAGTATTTT. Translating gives CASSFRGAPLTDTQYF.